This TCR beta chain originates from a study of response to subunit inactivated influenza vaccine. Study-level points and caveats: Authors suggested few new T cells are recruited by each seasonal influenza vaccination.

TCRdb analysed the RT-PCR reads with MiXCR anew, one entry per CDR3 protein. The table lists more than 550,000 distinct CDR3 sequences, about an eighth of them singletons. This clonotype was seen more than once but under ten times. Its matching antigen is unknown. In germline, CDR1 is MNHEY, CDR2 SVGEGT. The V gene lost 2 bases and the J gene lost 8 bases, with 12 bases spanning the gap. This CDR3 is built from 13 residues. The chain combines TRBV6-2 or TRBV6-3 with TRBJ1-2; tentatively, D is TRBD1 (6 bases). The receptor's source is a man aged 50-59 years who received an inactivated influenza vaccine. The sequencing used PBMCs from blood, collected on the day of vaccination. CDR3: CASSYDGTYGYTF. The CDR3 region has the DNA TGTGCCAGCAGTTACGACGGGACATACGGCTACACCTTC.